The rows below give T cell receptor beta chains drawn from one sample of a study of vaccination effects on CD4 cells after COVID-19. Their recognized antigens are unknown. Profiling relied on immunoSEQ multiplex PCR, and the TCRdb table lists in-frame clones only, not all of them. Among 70,000 or so clones listed, about 79% were seen once. Specimen: CD4+ T cells from PBMCs cultured with SARS-CoV-2 spike peptides, collected before COVID-19 vaccination. These receptors were obtained from a human donor who received a COVID-19 vaccine. CDR3s include the opening cysteine and the closing phenylalanine or tryptophan. Each record gives: D gene, J gene, clone size, V gene, CDR3 DNA, CDR3 protein. The D gene is left open where the match is weak. Expanded clones are given a class, and other clones once, few, many or no size at all.

NA | TRBJ1-1 | NA | TRBV15 | TGTGCCACCAGCAGACGGATGGCGACAGTGAACACTGAAGCTTTCTTT | CATSRRMATVNTEAFF
NA | TRBJ1-3 | NA | TRBV29-1 | TGCAGCGTCGTGGGGACTGAGGGAGACACCATATATTTT | CSVVGTEGDTIYF
NA | TRBJ1-6 | few | TRBV30 | TGTGCCTGGAGTGTAATCACGAATTCACCCCTCCACTTT | CAWSVITNSPLHF
NA | TRBJ1-2 | few | TRBV6-5 | TGTGCCAGCAGCAGGGAGTCGAATAAAGGTGGCTACACCTTC | CASSRESNKGGYTF
NA | TRBJ1-3 | NA | TRBV2 | TGTGCCAGCAGTGAAGCGATTAGAAGTATCTCTGGAAACACCATATATTTT | CASSEAIRSISGNTIYF
NA | TRBJ1-5 | NA | TRBV3-1/TRBV3-2 | TGTGCCAGCAGCCAAGGAAACAGGATAGATCAGCCCCAGCATTTT | CASSQGNRIDQPQHF
TRBD1 | TRBJ1-4 | NA | TRBV7-2 | TGTGCCAGCAGCAGGACAGGAAATGAAAAACTGTTTTTT | CASSRTGNEKLFF
TRBD2 | TRBJ2-4 | NA | TRBV5-8 | TGTGCCAGCCCGGTTGGACTAGCGGTCTTTGTGGCCAAAAACATTCAGTACTTC | CASPVGLAVFVAKNIQYF
TRBD1 | TRBJ2-3 | NA | TRBV11-3 | TGTGCCAGCAGCTCGTTGACAGGGACAGATACGCAGTATTTT | CASSSLTGTDTQYF
NA | TRBJ2-3 | NA | TRBV7-2 | TGTGCCAGCAGCTTAATCGGGGGAGACGATACGCAGTATTTT | CASSLIGGDDTQYF
TRBD2 | TRBJ2-1 | NA | TRBV7-2 | TGTGCCAGCAGCATGACTAGCGGGGGAGATTGGGAGCAGTTCTTC | CASSMTSGGDWEQFF
NA | TRBJ2-3 | NA | TRBV11-3 | TGTGCCAGCAGCCCAGAGTTCGGGACCCGCACAGATACGCAGTATTTT | CASSPEFGTRTDTQYF
NA | TRBJ1-3 | once | TRBV3-1/TRBV3-2 | TGTGCCAGCAGCCAAGGCCACCTAGGGGGTGGAAACACCATATATTTT | CASSQGHLGGGNTIYF
NA | TRBJ1-3 | NA | TRBV6-5 | TGTGCCAGCAGTTACTCTACAGCGAGCTCTGGAAACACCATATATTTT | CASSYSTASSGNTIYF
NA | TRBJ2-5 | NA | TRBV11-2 | TGTGCCAGCAGCTCGTTCGGGGGAAAAGAGACCCAGTACTTC | CASSSFGGKETQYF
NA | TRBJ1-5 | NA | TRBV2 | TGTGCCAGCAGTGACGGGCAGCGTGGATATAGCAATCAGCCCCAGCATTTT | CASSDGQRGYSNQPQHF
NA | TRBJ1-3 | few | TRBV19 | TGTGCCAGTCGACAGGGAAACACCATATATTTT | CASRQGNTIYF
NA | TRBJ2-5 | NA | TRBV5-1 | TGCGCCAGCAGCTCGGGGCAAGGGGAGACCCAGTACTTC | CASSSGQGETQYF
TRBD1 | TRBJ2-3 | NA | TRBV24-1 | TGTGCCACCAGTGATCTCGCCCGGGACAGGGGTACGCAGTATTTT | CATSDLARDRGTQYF
NA | TRBJ2-6 | NA | TRBV7-9 | TGTGCCAGCAGCCAGTGGGGGGCCAACGTCCTGACTTTC | CASSQWGANVLTF
NA | TRBJ2-3 | NA | TRBV28 | TGTGCCAGCAGTCCCCCCGGGGGGCGCACAGATACGCAGTATTTT | CASSPPGGRTDTQYF
NA | TRBJ1-1 | NA | TRBV7-2 | TGTGCCAGCAGCTTGAGACAGAACACTGAAGCTTTCTTT | CASSLRQNTEAFF
TRBD1 | TRBJ1-6 | NA | TRBV5-1 | TGCGCCAGCAGCTTAGTAGGGACAGGGGACTCACCCCTCCACTTT | CASSLVGTGDSPLHF
TRBD1 | TRBJ2-1 | NA | TRBV5-4 | TGTGCCAGCAGCTTGGGACAGGGAGCCTACAATGAGCAGTTCTTC | CASSLGQGAYNEQFF
NA | TRBJ1-2 | NA | TRBV10-2 | TGCGCCAGCAGTGAGCTCCGGGGCCCTATCTATGGCTACACCTTC | CASSELRGPIYGYTF
NA | TRBJ2-3 | NA | TRBV7-3 | TGTGCCAGCAGCTTAACGTTAGGCACAGATACGCAGTATTTT | CASSLTLGTDTQYF
NA | TRBJ1-1 | NA | TRBV6-5 | TGTGCCAGCAGTTACTCGTCCGGGGGCACTGAAGCTTTCTTT | CASSYSSGGTEAFF
NA | TRBJ1-4 | few | TRBV3-1/TRBV3-2 | TGTGCCAGCAGCCCAGAGGTGCCAGCCTCTAATGAAAAACTGTTTTTT | CASSPEVPASNEKLFF
NA | TRBJ2-3 | NA | TRBV7-9 | TGTGCCAGCAGCTTTATTAGTGATACGCAGTATTTT | CASSFISDTQYF
TRBD1 | TRBJ1-5 | NA | TRBV5-8 | TGTGCCAGCAGCTCGGGACAGGCTAGCAATCAGCCCCAGCATTTT | CASSSGQASNQPQHF
NA | TRBJ1-5 | NA | TRBV28 | TGTGCCAGCAGCCGGACATTGGGCAATCAGCCCCAGCATTTT | CASSRTLGNQPQHF
NA | TRBJ2-3 | NA | TRBV19 | TGTGCCAGTAGCTCCGACCACTGGGGCACAGATACGCAGTATTTT | CASSSDHWGTDTQYF
TRBD1 | TRBJ1-2 | NA | TRBV7-2 | TGTGCCAGCAGCAGGACAGGGTTTAACTATGGCTACACCTTC | CASSRTGFNYGYTF
TRBD1 | TRBJ1-1 | NA | TRBV24-1 | TGTGCCACCAGTGAACGTCCGGGACAGGGGGCCAGGAACACTGAAGCTTTCTTT | CATSERPGQGARNTEAFF
NA | TRBJ2-2 | NA | TRBV6-5 | TGTGCCAGCAGTTACTCACCCACGAACACCGGGGAGCTGTTTTTT | CASSYSPTNTGELFF
NA | TRBJ2-2 | NA | TRBV30 | TGTGCCTGGAGCACGGGGAATGGGAACACCGGGGAGCTGTTTTTT | CAWSTGNGNTGELFF
NA | TRBJ2-1 | once | TRBV3-1/TRBV3-2 | TGTGCCAGCAGCCGATTCGGGTTAAACGGTAATGAGCAGTTCTTC | CASSRFGLNGNEQFF
NA | TRBJ2-3 | NA | TRBV10-3 | TGTGCCATCAGTGAGTCCACAGATACGCAGTATTTT | CAISESTDTQYF
NA | TRBJ2-5 | NA | TRBV20-1 | TGCAGTGCTAGTTTGGCGGGACAAGAGACCCAGTACTTC | CSASLAGQETQYF
TRBD1 | TRBJ2-3 | NA | TRBV5-4 | TGTGCCAGCAGTTCGCTCTACAGGGGAACAGATACGCAGTATTTT | CASSSLYRGTDTQYF
TRBD1 | TRBJ2-1 | NA | TRBV25-1 | TGTGCCAGCAGGGGACAGGGGGGATCGGATGAGCAGTTCTTC | CASRGQGGSDEQFF
NA | TRBJ2-1 | NA | TRBV7-3 | TGTGCCAGCAGCTTAACGACAGCTTACAATGAGCAGTTCTTC | CASSLTTAYNEQFF
NA | TRBJ1-1 | NA | TRBV10-1 | TGCGCCAGCAGTTATGACGGGCGCTTGGCTTTCTTT | CASSYDGRLAFF
TRBD1 | TRBJ1-2 | once | TRBV5-4 | TGTGCCAGCAGCTTGGTTTCAGGGGGCGGCTACACCTTC | CASSLVSGGGYTF
TRBD1 | TRBJ1-4 | NA | TRBV24-1 | TGTGCCACCAGTGATGGGACAGGGCGAGTTGAAAAACTGTTTTTT | CATSDGTGRVEKLFF
NA | TRBJ1-5 | NA | TRBV21-1 | TGTGCCAGCAGCGCCCCCGGGACAGCAATCAATCAGCCCCAGCATTTT | CASSAPGTAINQPQHF
NA | TRBJ2-1 | NA | TRBV24-1 | TGTGCCACCAGTGGGGGACTTCACAATGAGCAGTTCTTC | CATSGGLHNEQFF
NA | TRBJ1-2 | NA | TRBV5-5 | TGTGCCAGCAGCTTTAGGGGATATGGCTACACCTTC | CASSFRGYGYTF
NA | TRBJ2-2 | NA | TRBV7-9 | TGTGCCAGCACCCAGGTCCAGGGCCGGGCCGGGGAGCTGTTTTTT | CASTQVQGRAGELFF
NA | TRBJ2-2 | few | TRBV30 | TGTGCCTGGAGGGACCGATACACCGGGGAGCTGTTTTTT | CAWRDRYTGELFF
TRBD1 | TRBJ1-2 | NA | TRBV19 | TGTGCCAGTAGTATGAGGGACAGGGGCGGCTATGGCTACACCTTC | CASSMRDRGGYGYTF
NA | TRBJ2-3 | NA | TRBV30 | TGTGCCTGGACCCAGAGGGGGACTACGCAGTATTTT | CAWTQRGTTQYF
TRBD1 | TRBJ2-2 | NA | TRBV2 | TGTGCCAGCAGTGTGGGACAGGCCGTCCCCGGGGAGCTGTTTTTT | CASSVGQAVPGELFF
NA | TRBJ2-2 | NA | TRBV10-2 | TGCGCCCTCAAGGACCGGAACACCGGGGAGCTGTTTTTT | CALKDRNTGELFF
NA | TRBJ1-1 | once | TRBV5-1 | TGCGCCAGCAGCTTGGATACTCAGGGCGCCACTGAAGCTTTCTTT | CASSLDTQGATEAFF